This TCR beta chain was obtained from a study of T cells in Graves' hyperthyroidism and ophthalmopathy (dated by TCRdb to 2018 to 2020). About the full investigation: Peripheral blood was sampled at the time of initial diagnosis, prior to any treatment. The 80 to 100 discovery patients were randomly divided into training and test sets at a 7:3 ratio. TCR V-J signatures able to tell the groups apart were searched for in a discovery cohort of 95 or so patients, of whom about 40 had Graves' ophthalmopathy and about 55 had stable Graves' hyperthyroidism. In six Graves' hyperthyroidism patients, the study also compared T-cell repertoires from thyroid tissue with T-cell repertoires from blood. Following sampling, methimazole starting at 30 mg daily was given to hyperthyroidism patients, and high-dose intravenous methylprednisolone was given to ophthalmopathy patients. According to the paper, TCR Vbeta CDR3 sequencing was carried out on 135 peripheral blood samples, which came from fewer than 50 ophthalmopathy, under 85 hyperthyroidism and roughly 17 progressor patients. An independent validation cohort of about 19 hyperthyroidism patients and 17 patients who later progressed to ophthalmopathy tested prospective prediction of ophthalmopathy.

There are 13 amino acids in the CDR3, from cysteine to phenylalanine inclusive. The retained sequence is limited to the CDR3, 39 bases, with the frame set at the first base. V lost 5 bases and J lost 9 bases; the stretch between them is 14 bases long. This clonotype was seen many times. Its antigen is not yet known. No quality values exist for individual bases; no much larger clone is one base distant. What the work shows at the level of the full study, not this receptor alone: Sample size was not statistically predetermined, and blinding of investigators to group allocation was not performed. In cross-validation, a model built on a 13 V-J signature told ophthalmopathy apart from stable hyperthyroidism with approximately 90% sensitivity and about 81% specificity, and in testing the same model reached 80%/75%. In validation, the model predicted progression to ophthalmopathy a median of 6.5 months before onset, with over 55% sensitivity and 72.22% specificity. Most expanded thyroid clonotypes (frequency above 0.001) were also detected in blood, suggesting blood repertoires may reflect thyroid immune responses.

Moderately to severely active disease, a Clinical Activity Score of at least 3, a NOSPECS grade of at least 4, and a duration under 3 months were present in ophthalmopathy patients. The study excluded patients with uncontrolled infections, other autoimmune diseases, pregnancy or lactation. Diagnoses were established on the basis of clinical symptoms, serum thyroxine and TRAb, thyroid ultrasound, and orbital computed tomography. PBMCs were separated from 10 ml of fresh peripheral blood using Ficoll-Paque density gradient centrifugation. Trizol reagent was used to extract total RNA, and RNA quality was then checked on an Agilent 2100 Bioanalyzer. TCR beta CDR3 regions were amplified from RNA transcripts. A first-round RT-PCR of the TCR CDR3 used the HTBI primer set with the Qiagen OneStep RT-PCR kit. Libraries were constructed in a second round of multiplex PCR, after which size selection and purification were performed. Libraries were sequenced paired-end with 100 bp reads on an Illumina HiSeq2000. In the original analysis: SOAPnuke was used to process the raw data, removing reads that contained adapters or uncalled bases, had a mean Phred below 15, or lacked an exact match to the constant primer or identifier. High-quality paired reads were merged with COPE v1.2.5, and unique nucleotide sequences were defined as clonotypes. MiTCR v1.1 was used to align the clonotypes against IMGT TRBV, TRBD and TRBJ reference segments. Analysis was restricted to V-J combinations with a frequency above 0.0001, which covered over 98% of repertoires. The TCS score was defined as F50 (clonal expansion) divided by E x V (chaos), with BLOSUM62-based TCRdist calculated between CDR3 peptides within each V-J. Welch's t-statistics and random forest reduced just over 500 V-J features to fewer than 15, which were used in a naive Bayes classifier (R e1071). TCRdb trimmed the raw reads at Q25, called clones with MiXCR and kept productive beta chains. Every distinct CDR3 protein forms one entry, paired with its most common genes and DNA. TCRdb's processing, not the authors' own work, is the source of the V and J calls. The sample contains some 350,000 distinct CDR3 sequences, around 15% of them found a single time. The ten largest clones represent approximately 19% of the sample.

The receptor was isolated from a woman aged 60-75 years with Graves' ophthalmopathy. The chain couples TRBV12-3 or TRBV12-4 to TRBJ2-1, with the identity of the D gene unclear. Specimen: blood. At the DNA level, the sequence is TGTGCCAGCAGTCGTATCTCGGGTGGTGAGCAGTTCTTC. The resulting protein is CASSRISGGEQFF.